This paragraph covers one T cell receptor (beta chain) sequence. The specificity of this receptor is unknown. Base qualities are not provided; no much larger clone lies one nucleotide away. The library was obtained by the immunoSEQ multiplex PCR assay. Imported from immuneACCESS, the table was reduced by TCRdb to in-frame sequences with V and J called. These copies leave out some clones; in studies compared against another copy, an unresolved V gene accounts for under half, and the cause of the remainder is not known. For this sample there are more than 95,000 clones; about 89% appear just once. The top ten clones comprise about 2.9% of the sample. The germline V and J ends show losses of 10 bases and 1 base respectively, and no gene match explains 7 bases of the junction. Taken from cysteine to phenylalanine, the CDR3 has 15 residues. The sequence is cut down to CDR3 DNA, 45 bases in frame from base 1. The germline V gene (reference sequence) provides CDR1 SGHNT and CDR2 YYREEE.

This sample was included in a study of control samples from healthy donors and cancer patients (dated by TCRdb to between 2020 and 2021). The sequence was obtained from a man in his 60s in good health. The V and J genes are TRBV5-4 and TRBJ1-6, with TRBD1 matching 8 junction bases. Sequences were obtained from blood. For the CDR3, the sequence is CAAGQGGSYNSPLHF. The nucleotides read TGTGCCGCTGGACAGGGAGGGTCCTATAATTCACCCCTCCACTTT.